Shown below are 12 T cell receptor beta chains from a single sample sequenced in a study of blood T cells in healthy people across ages. PCR was performed a second time for about 7 to 12 cycles using a sample-barcoded 5' primer and a J-beta primer mix. TCRdb independently ran MiXCR on the 5' RACE reads; one entry per CDR3 protein. Among around 1,500,000 distinct CDR3 sequences listed, 28% were seen once. Source material: blood. The receptors originated from a woman between 25 and 40 years old in good health.

The gene calls are TRBV20-1 and TRBJ1-1; 7 bases align to TRBD1. The CDR3 length is 13 residues. Trimming removed 3 bases from V and 4 bases from J; junction bases left unmatched: 5. Germline lookup yields CDR1 DFQATT and CDR2 SNEGSKA (reference sequence). The CDR3 DNA is TGCAGTGCTAGCACAGGGGTTCGCACTGAAGCTTTCTTT. The encoded protein is CSASTGVRTEAFF.

This clonotype has just a few counts. The chain uses TRBV10-3 and TRBJ2-7; D possibly corresponds to TRBD2 (6 bases). Germline CDR1 ENHRY, CDR2 SYGVKD. The CDR3 sequence is 17 residues long. The ends were cut back, 0 bases at V and 0 bases at J, with 15 bases in the middle. The CDR3 loop is CAISESEGTLSSYEQYF. CDR3 nucleotide sequence: TGTGCCATCAGTGAGTCGGAGGGGACCCTTAGCTCCTACGAGCAGTACTTC.

This clonotype was picked up many times. The chain employs TRBV6-2 or TRBV6-3 and TRBJ2-7; D may be TRBD2 (6 bases). Germline V gene sequence: CDR1 MNHEY, CDR2 SVGEGT. The CDR3 length is 12 residues. V lost 6 bases and J 7 bases, leaving 13 bases between the germline ends. The CDR3 loop reads CASRVNGGEQYF. The CDR3 DNA reads TGTGCCAGCAGAGTCAACGGGGGTGAGCAGTACTTC.

Comments on this clonotype: This may stem from a read error, because a much larger clone lies one nucleotide away. The chain carries TRBV20-1 and TRBJ2-1, with TRBD1 matching 7 bases. CDR1 DFQATT and CDR2 SNEGSKA come from the germline V gene (reference sequence). J lost 8 bases, V lost 5 bases, and 9 bases had no gene match. There are 13 residues in the CDR3. The CDR3 is CSAYRGPFDEQFF. CDR3 coding DNA: TGCAGTGCTTACAGGGGCCCGTTCGATGAGCAGTTCTTC.

This clonotype was detected ten times or more. The V gene is TRBV7-2, the J gene TRBJ2-5; D may be TRBD2 (5 bases). Gene TRBJ2-7 matches the end of the DNA better, so the J call may be wrong. Germline lookup yields CDR1 SGHTA and CDR2 FQGNSA. This CDR3 contains 12 residues. The CDR3 reads CASSSQRGEQYF. DNA of the CDR3: TGTGCCAGCAGCTCCCAACGGGGCGAGCAGTACTTC.

About this clonotype: This may come from a read error, since a much larger clone is one base off. The chain recombines TRBV7-9 with TRBJ2-6; weak D call: TRBD1 (5 bases). The CDR3 runs to 17 residues. CDR1 and CDR2 (germline): SEHNR, FQNEAQ (reference sequence). CDR3 region: CAGSLWGSPSGANVLTF. CDR3 sequence (DNA): TGTGCCGGCAGCTTATGGGGCAGCCCGAGTGGGGCCAACGTCCTGACTTTC.

This chain uses TRBV4-1 with TRBJ1-4, with no clear D. The CDR3 contains 20 residues. V was shortened by 3 bases and J by 0 bases, with 23 bases between the two germline ends. Germline CDR1 reads MGHRA; CDR2 reads YSYEKL. DNA of the CDR3: TGCGCCAGCAGCCATAACGTCGTGGGAGGGTTTTGGGCAACTAATGAAAAACTGTTTTTT. Its translation is CASSHNVVGGFWATNEKLFF.

The V call is TRBV12-3 or TRBV12-4, the J call TRBJ1-1; D may be TRBD1 (6 bases). V lost 0 bases and J 8 bases, leaving 10 bases between the germline ends. CDR3 size: 13 residues. The CDR3 DNA reads TGTGCCAGCAGTTTAGCTGGGACAAGGGAAGCTTTCTTT. Translating gives CASSLAGTREAFF.

This clonotype was counted a few times. The junction differs from germline at one of its ends, possibly a read error. V is TRBV12-3 or TRBV12-4 and J is TRBJ2-1; D is undetermined. The CDR3 has 11 residues. For the CDR3, the DNA is TGTGTCAGCAGTTCTGGAAATGAGCAGTTCTTC. Amino acid sequence: CVSSSGNEQFF.

This clonotype was seen repeatedly, ten times or more. The genes are TRBV10-3 and TRBJ2-5; 13 bases line up with TRBD2. CDR1 and CDR2 from the germline V gene are ENHRY and SYGVKD. The CDR3 extends over 16 amino acids. Germline trimming cut 11 bases from V and 4 bases from J; bases unmatched to any gene: 13. The CDR3: CASTATSGRSRETQYF. DNA of the CDR3: TGTGCCTCCACCGCGACTAGCGGGAGGTCGCGAGAGACCCAGTACTTC.

The J gene is TRBJ2-1, the V gene TRBV5-5; TRBD2 is a possible D gene (6 bases). CDR3 length equals 14 residues. Per the germline V gene, CDR1 is SGHKS and CDR2 is YYEKEE (reference sequence). V was cut by 1 base and J by 10 bases, with 15 bases left in between. The chain's CDR3 is CASSLSMGGGEQFF. CDR3 DNA: TGTGCCAGCAGCTTGTCGATGGGGGGTGGGGAGCAGTTCTTC.

This clonotype was seen a few times. The chain carries TRBV3-1 and TRBJ1-6; 8 bases map to TRBD1. The J segment lost 7 bases and the V segment lost 1 base, leaving 3 bases of the junction unmatched. The CDR3 has 15 residues. Germline V gene data show CDR1 as LGHDT and CDR2 as YNNKEL (reference sequence). The CDR3 reads CASSQARTGNSPLHF. As DNA, the CDR3 is TGTGCCAGCAGCCAAGCAAGGACAGGGAATTCACCCCTCCACTTT.